The T cell receptor beta chain described here comes from a study of tumor and adjacent non-tumor tissue in lung cancer. Study-wide context: The patients, roughly eleven men and several women, were roughly 31 to 80 with stage I to III disease.

The study, taken as a whole, reports: Patients with more diverse tumor TCRs had worse survival. Significantly higher TCR diversity was found in tumor than normal lung.

A note on this clonotype: Its target is unknown. One junction end does not reproduce the germline sequence, and a read error may be involved.

The CDR3 consists of 12 residues. Germline CDR1 reads SGHAT; CDR2 reads FQNNGV. The template was RNA from unsorted bulk tissue. A modified ARM-PCR protocol with three rounds of nested PCR amplified TCRbeta. One entry per CDR3 protein, called by TCRdb with MiXCR from the multiplex PCR reads. The sample contains approximately 79,000 distinct CDR3 sequences, around 70% of which appear only once. What was sequenced was lung tumor tissue. The clonotype originates from a woman between 40 and 50 years old with non-small cell lung cancer. The rearrangement joins TRBV11-2 to TRBJ2-3; possible D gene TRBD1, 5 bases. The CDR3 loop is CASSRTDNTQYF. In nucleotides, the CDR3 is TGTGCTAGCAGCCGCACGGACAATACGCAGTATTTT.